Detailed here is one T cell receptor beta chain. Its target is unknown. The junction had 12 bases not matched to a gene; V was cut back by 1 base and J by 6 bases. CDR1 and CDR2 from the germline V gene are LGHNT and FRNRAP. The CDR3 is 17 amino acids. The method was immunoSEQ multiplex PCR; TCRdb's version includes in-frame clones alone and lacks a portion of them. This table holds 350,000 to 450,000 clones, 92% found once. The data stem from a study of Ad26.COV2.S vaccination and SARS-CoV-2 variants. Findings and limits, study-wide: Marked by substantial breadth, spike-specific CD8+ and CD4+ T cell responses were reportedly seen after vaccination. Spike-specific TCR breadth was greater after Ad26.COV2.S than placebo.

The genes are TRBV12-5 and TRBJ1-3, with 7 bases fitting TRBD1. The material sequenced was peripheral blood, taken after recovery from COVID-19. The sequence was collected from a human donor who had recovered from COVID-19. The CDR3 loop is CASGLGLQTGQSNTIYF. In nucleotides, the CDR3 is TGTGCTAGTGGTTTGGGCCTCCAGACAGGGCAATCAAACACCATATATTTT.